Included here is one T cell receptor beta chain sequence, with context. The sample holds many counts of this clonotype. The antigen it recognizes is unknown. Base-call qualities are not available, and no considerably larger clone is one nucleotide away. Trimming accounts for 3 bases at V and 5 bases at J, while the number of junction bases matched to no gene is 6. The CDR3 runs 14 amino acids, cysteine and phenylalanine included. Just CDR3 DNA is preserved here, 42 bases in frame from base 1. CDR1 and CDR2, per the germline V gene, are MNHNS and SASEGT. Ophthalmopathy patients had moderately to severely active disease, with a Clinical Activity Score of 3 or more, a NOSPECS grade of 4 or more, and a disease duration of less than 3 months. Any patient with an uncontrolled infection, another autoimmune disease, pregnancy or lactation was excluded. Diagnoses were based on clinical symptoms, serum thyroxine and TRAb, thyroid ultrasound and orbital computed tomography. PBMCs were separated from under 11 ml of fresh peripheral blood using Ficoll-Paque density gradient centrifugation. Total RNA was extracted using Trizol reagent, and RNA quality was assessed on an Agilent 2100 Bioanalyzer.

The entry originates in a study of T cells in Graves' hyperthyroidism and ophthalmopathy (dated by TCRdb to the late 2010s). For the wider study: Peripheral blood was sampled at the time of initial diagnosis, prior to any treatment. TCR Vbeta CDR3 sequencing of 130 to 150 peripheral blood samples (over 40 ophthalmopathy, 75 or so hyperthyroidism and approximately 17 progressor patients) is reported in the paper. After blood sampling, hyperthyroidism patients were treated with methimazole at a starting dose of 30 mg daily, and ophthalmopathy patients were treated with high-dose intravenous methylprednisolone. In addition, the study compared T-cell repertoires in thyroid tissue and in blood from six Graves' hyperthyroidism patients. Prospective prediction of ophthalmopathy was tested in an independent validation cohort consisting of some 20 hyperthyroidism patients and around 17 patients who later progressed to ophthalmopathy. TCR V-J signatures able to tell the groups apart were searched for in a discovery cohort of 90 to 100 patients, of whom roughly 42 had Graves' ophthalmopathy and around 56 had stable Graves' hyperthyroidism. For training and testing, the 100 or so patients in the discovery cohort were randomly divided in a 7:3 ratio. On the study overall, not on this receptor specifically: A model built on a 13 V-J signature distinguished ophthalmopathy from stable hyperthyroidism, reaching 85% to 90% sensitivity and approximately 81% specificity in cross-validation and 80%/75% in testing. Most expanded thyroid clonotypes (frequency above 0.001) were also found in blood, which suggests that blood repertoires may mirror thyroid immune responses. During validation, the model predicted progression to ophthalmopathy a median of approximately 6 months ahead of onset, with around 70% sensitivity and 72.22% specificity. No statistical method was used to fix the sample size in advance, and group allocation was not hidden from the investigators.

The TCR beta CDR3 regions were amplified from RNA transcripts. For the first round of RT-PCR on the TCR CDR3, the HTBI primer set was used together with the Qiagen OneStep RT-PCR kit. Libraries were constructed in a second round of multiplex PCR, after which size selection and purification were performed. Sequencing of the libraries was done on an Illumina HiSeq2000 using paired-end 100 bp reads. Turning to the authors' computational methods: SOAPnuke was used to process the raw data, removing reads that contained adapters or uncalled bases, had a mean Phred below 15, or lacked an exact match to the constant primer or identifier. High-quality paired reads were merged with COPE v1.2.5, and unique nucleotide sequences were defined as clonotypes. MiTCR v1.1 was used to align the clonotypes against IMGT TRBV, TRBD and TRBJ reference segments. Only V-J combinations with frequency above 0.0001, covering about 99% of repertoires, were analysed. The TCS score was defined as F50 (clonal expansion) divided by E x V (chaos), with BLOSUM62-based TCRdist calculated between CDR3 peptides within each V-J. Welch's t-statistics and random forest reduced approximately 520 V-J features to roughly 13, which were used in a naive Bayes classifier (R e1071). TCRdb ran its own pipeline on the public reads, namely fastp trimming at Q25 and MiXCR clone calling, and kept in-frame beta chains. Each entry is one CDR3 protein sequence, shown with its most common DNA and genes. TCRdb's processing, not the study's, gives the V and J calls here. Within this sample are about 600,000 distinct CDR3 sequences, with approximately 16% of them counted one time only. The top ten clonotypes cover 2.5% to 4% of the sample.

The specimen was blood. This TCR was sampled from a middle-aged woman with Graves' ophthalmopathy. The rearrangement combines TRBV6-1 with TRBJ2-5, and 7 junction bases match TRBD1. The nucleotide sequence reads as follows: TGTGCCAGCAGTGAGACAGGGATGTGGGAGACCCAGTACTTC. The encoded protein is CASSETGMWETQYF.